These 26 T cell receptor beta chains were all obtained from the same sample, sequenced in a study of T cell responses to AZD1222 COVID-19 vaccine. Libraries were prepared by immunoSEQ multiplex PCR; TCRdb keeps only in-frame clonotypes and omits some of them. The sample contains roughly 180,000 clones, roughly nine tenths of which appear only once. This sample comprised peripheral blood, obtained on day 0 of AZD1222 vaccination. These receptors all come from an adult in good health.

This chain uses TRBV19 with TRBJ1-1; 7 nucleotides agree with TRBD1. J gave up 5 bases and V 5 bases, and 14 bases lay outside the gene matches. Germline assignment: CDR1 LNHDA and CDR2 SQIVND (reference sequence). CDR3 length: 16 amino acids. Written as DNA, the CDR3 is TGTGCCAGTAGTTCAAAATCAGGGGGATATGAGACTGAAGCTTTCTTT. Translating it yields CASSSKSGGYETEAFF.

This chain links TRBV5-4 with TRBJ2-5, with 7 bases lining up with TRBD2. V was clipped by 4 bases and J by 5 bases; unmatched bases: 14. Per germline, CDR1 SGHNT and CDR2 YYREEE (reference sequence). CDR3 length: 16 residues. CDR3 sequence (DNA): TGTGCCAGCAGCACACTTTTGGGAGGGGAGGAGGAGACCCAGTACTTC. Protein: CASSTLLGGEEETQYF.

The V gene is TRBV5-5, the J gene TRBJ2-7, with 9 bases fitting TRBD2. Unmatched junction bases numbered 7, after V lost 0 bases and J lost 3 bases. This CDR3 region has 16 residues. Germline V gene lookup returns CDR1 SGHKS and CDR2 YYEKEE (reference sequence). The CDR3 DNA sequence: TGTGCCAGCAGCTTGGCGGCTAGCGGGGCCCACTACGAGCAGTACTTC. It codes for CASSLAASGAHYEQYF. The variable domain in full, with the rest retrieved from reference TRBV5-5 and TRBJ2-7, is DAGVTQSPTHLIKTRGQQVTLRCSPISGHKSVSWYQQVLGQGPQFIFQYYEKEERGRGNFPDRFSARQFPNYSSELNVNALLLGDSALYLCASSLAASGAHYEQYFGPGTRLTVT.

The chain has TRBV29-1 and TRBJ2-7, with D unresolved. The CDR3 has 14 residues. V lost 7 bases and J 5 bases, leaving 21 bases between the germline ends. Germline V gene data show CDR1 as SQVTM and CDR2 as ANQGSEA. CDR3 nucleotide sequence: TGCAGCGCAAGGGCCCTTTTATTCCCCCACGAGCAGTACTTC. Encoded protein: CSARALLFPHEQYF.

The J gene is TRBJ1-2, the V gene TRBV4-2; 8 positions match TRBD1. The junction had 12 bases not matched to a gene; V was cut back by 5 bases and J by 7 bases. Germline V lookup: CDR1 LGHNA, CDR2 YNFKEQ. The CDR3 loop spans 15 amino acids. The CDR3 bases are TGTGCCAGCAGCGGGGGAGACAGGGGTGGACGTGGCTACACCTTC. Residues: CASSGGDRGGRGYTF.

This clone was observed a single time. The chain combines TRBV18 with TRBJ2-5, with D unresolved. The CDR3 has 13 amino acids. Germline CDR1 KGHSH, CDR2 LQKENI. The V end was cut by 6 bases, the J end by 4 bases, with 12 bases between. CDR3 nucleotide sequence: TGTGCCAGCTCCTCACCCCCCCCAGAGACCCAGTACTTC. Translated: CASSSPPPETQYF.

The gene calls are TRBV19 and TRBJ1-5, with D maybe TRBD1 (6 bases). The CDR3 extends over 15 amino acids. V was pared by 7 bases and J by 0 bases, with 13 bases between. Germline V gene data show CDR1 as LNHDA and CDR2 as SQIVND (reference sequence). DNA for the CDR3: TGTGCCAGTACCATCCCAGGGGTTAGCAATCAGCCCCAGCATTTT. This sequence encodes CASTIPGVSNQPQHF.

The chain joins TRBV11-3 to TRBJ2-2; possibly TRBD2 for D (6 bases). The CDR3 has 13 amino acids. CDR1 and CDR2 from the germline V gene are SGHNT and YENEEA. V lost 5 bases and J lost 7, with 11 bases in between. The CDR3 reads CASSPGGVGELFF. The CDR3 DNA reads as TGTGCCAGCAGCCCCGGAGGGGTCGGGGAGCTGTTTTTT.

The chain joins TRBV7-8 to TRBJ1-1, with D unresolved. Germline V gene sequence: CDR1 SGHVS, CDR2 FQNEAQ. The length of the CDR3 is 14 residues. The germline V and J ends were trimmed by 1 base and 1 base, with 7 bases remaining between them. This chain's CDR3 is CASSLGRKNTEAFF. CDR3 DNA: TGTGCCAGCAGCTTAGGGCGGAAGAACACTGAAGCTTTCTTT.

V and J are TRBV6-4 and TRBJ1-2; D unclear. Germline CDR1 reads MRHNA; CDR2 reads SNTAGT. This CDR3 comprises 14 residues. Trimming took off 7 bases at V and 8 bases at J, with 20 bases between the two ends. CDR3 protein: CASTKVAQSGGYTF. CDR3 coding DNA: TGTGCCAGCACCAAGGTGGCTCAGAGTGGAGGCTACACCTTC.

The chain uses TRBV4-2 and TRBJ2-7; 12 nucleotides line up with TRBD2. This CDR3 is built from 16 residues. The J segment lost 7 bases and the V segment lost 2 bases, leaving 9 bases of the junction unmatched. Germline values: CDR1 LGHNA, CDR2 YNFKEQ. This CDR3 reads CASSQTLAGGRSEQYF. CDR3 nucleotides: TGTGCCAGCAGCCAAACACTAGCGGGGGGACGATCGGAGCAGTACTTC.

The gene calls are TRBV5-1 and TRBJ2-1, with 9 bases fitting TRBD2. The CDR3 totals 16 residues. CDR1 is SGHRS, CDR2 YFSETQ, per germline. The junction had 6 bases not matched to a gene; V was cut back by 1 base and J by 4 bases. Here the CDR3 DNA reads TGCGCCAGCAGCTTGCCTAGCGGGGCAACTTACAATGAGCAGTTCTTC. This translates into CASSLPSGATYNEQFF.

The chain joins TRBV10-2 to TRBJ1-6; D is perhaps TRBD1 (5 bases). There are 14 residues in the CDR3. Trimming removed 8 bases from V and 7 bases from J, with 15 bases in between. Germline V gives CDR1 WSHSY, CDR2 SAAADI. The CDR3 here is CASGQGRPNSPLHF. CDR3 bases: TGCGCCAGCGGCCAGGGCCGCCCAAATTCACCCCTCCACTTT.

The rearrangement uses TRBV27 and TRBJ1-6; 10 nucleotides agree with TRBD1. V lost 4 bases and J lost 11; bases outside the gene matches: 5. Per germline, CDR1 MNHEY and CDR2 SMNVEV (reference sequence). This CDR3 is 14 amino acids long. CDR3 protein: CASSSTGGVTPLHF. CDR3 DNA sequence: TGTGCCAGCAGTTCGACAGGGGGCGTAACACCCCTCCACTTT.

The rearrangement links TRBV5-1 to TRBJ2-5; the D call may be TRBD1 or TRBD2 (5 bases each). V shed 7 bases and J shed 4 bases, with 17 bases lying between them. This CDR3 has 14 residues. In germline, CDR1 is SGHRS, CDR2 YFSETQ. CDR3 sequence (DNA): TGCGCCAGCGATCACGGGACGCCTAGAGAGACCCAGTACTTC. Translating it yields CASDHGTPRETQYF.

The table lists this clone with a count of one. The V gene is TRBV9, the J gene TRBJ2-2, with 14 bases lining up with TRBD2. This CDR3 region has 19 residues. Germline trimming cut 4 bases from V and 0 bases from J; bases unmatched to any gene: 8. Germline V gene lookup returns CDR1 SGDLS and CDR2 YYNGEE. CDR3 amino acids: CASSPQGLAGGSNTGELFF. CDR3 in DNA: TGTGCCAGCAGCCCCCAAGGACTAGCGGGAGGATCGAACACCGGGGAGCTGTTTTTT.

V and J are TRBV6-5 and TRBJ1-4; D remains ambiguous. V was cut by 2 bases and J by 5 bases, with 15 bases left in between. CDR3 length: 16 residues. CDR1 and CDR2 from the germline V gene are MNHEY and SVGAGI. The CDR3 DNA sequence: TGTGCCAGCAGTTACGGAGAGGGAACGAAAAATGAAAAACTGTTTTTT. The encoded protein is CASSYGEGTKNEKLFF.

The chain recombines TRBV27 with TRBJ2-1, with D hard to call. The germline V gene encodes CDR1 MNHEY and CDR2 SMNVEV (reference sequence). Trimming pared 0 bases from V and 6 bases from J, leaving 12 bases between. This CDR3 comprises 15 residues. The CDR3 nucleotides are TGTGCCAGCAGTTTATCGGGAAGGGTGGGCAATGAGCAGTTCTTC. This codes for CASSLSGRVGNEQFF.

The chain employs TRBV11-1 and TRBJ2-3; the D call may be TRBD1 or TRBD2 (5 bases each). This CDR3 region has 14 residues. The germline V and J ends were trimmed by 3 bases and 1 base, with 8 bases remaining between them. From germline, CDR1 is SGHAT and CDR2 FQDESV (reference sequence). The chain's CDR3 is CASSLGRGTDTQYF. As DNA, the CDR3 is TGTGCCAGCAGCTTGGGGCGGGGCACAGATACGCAGTATTTT.

The chain employs TRBV5-4 and TRBJ1-1, with D unclear. CDR3 length: 13 amino acids. The germline V gene has CDR1 SGHNT and CDR2 YYREEE (reference sequence). V lost 1 base to trimming and J lost 1 base, with 5 bases between them. The CDR3 protein is CASSLTQNTEAFF. CDR3 in DNA: TGTGCCAGCAGCTTGACCCAGAACACTGAAGCTTTCTTT.

The chain links TRBV3-1 (or the pseudogene TRBV3-2) to TRBJ2-7; tentatively, D is TRBD1 (6 bases). The CDR3 sequence is 17 residues long. With 4 bases removed from V and 4 bases from J, the gap between germline ends came to 23 bases. CDR1 is LGHDT, CDR2 YNNKEL, per germline (reference sequence). This CDR3 is CASSLLPGQVGSYEQYF. In DNA, the CDR3 is TGTGCCAGCAGCCTTCTCCCGGGACAAGTAGGGAGTTACGAGCAGTACTTC.

V and J are TRBV5-1 and TRBJ2-7; 7 bases line up with TRBD2. This CDR3 has 13 amino acids. V lost 4 bases and J lost 6; bases outside the gene matches: 7. The germline V gene has CDR1 SGHRS and CDR2 YFSETQ. Written as DNA, the CDR3 is TGCGCCAGCAGCAGGGAGCGGGACTTCGAGCAGTACTTC. Amino acid sequence: CASSRERDFEQYF.

This chain connects TRBV27 to TRBJ1-2; D possibly corresponds to TRBD1 (6 bases). The CDR3 is 14 amino acids. Germline V gene data show CDR1 as MNHEY and CDR2 as SMNVEV (reference sequence). Deletions cut 7 bases from V and 3 bases from J, with 15 bases between. The DNA for the CDR3 is TGTGCCAGCACCCCCGCGGGGGCAGACTATGGCTACACCTTC. Amino acids: CASTPAGADYGYTF.

This chain uses TRBV28 with TRBJ1-6; D gene unclear. The CDR3 runs 13 residues. V was shortened by 2 bases and J by 6 bases, with 5 bases between the two germline ends. Per germline, CDR1 MDHEN and CDR2 SYDVKM. The CDR3 is CASSLGFNSPLHF. In DNA form, the CDR3 reads TGTGCCAGCAGTTTAGGGTTTAATTCACCCCTCCACTTT.

This clone appeared once. V and J are TRBV19 and TRBJ2-7; no clear D. Trimming took 5 bases from V and 1 from J, leaving 9 bases between them. The germline V gene encodes CDR1 LNHDA and CDR2 SQIVND (reference sequence). There are 13 residues in the CDR3. The CDR3 DNA sequence: TGTGCCAGTAGTGCCGCAAGATCCTACGAGCAGTACTTC. Residues: CASSAARSYEQYF.

The V and J genes are TRBV5-4 and TRBJ2-1; TRBD2 matches at 11 bases. Germline lookup yields CDR1 SGHNT and CDR2 YYREEE (reference sequence). Losses at the gene ends were 4 bases for V and 3 bases for J; bases not matched to a gene: 9. The CDR3 loop spans 17 amino acids. The DNA of the CDR3 is TGTGCCAGCAGCCGACGGACTAGCGGGCTGGACTACAATGAGCAGTTCTTC. Residues: CASSRRTSGLDYNEQFF.